The 26 T cell receptor beta chains listed next were all sequenced from one sample in a study of T cell repertoires in cytomegalovirus infection (dated by TCRdb to 2018 to 2020). No antigen has been identified for these receptors. Interpreted using the paper, the treatment or condition label stands for: in vitro stimulation with specific CMV peptide epitopes to enrich CMV-specific T cells. Sequencing used an Illumina HiSeq 1500. TCRdb applied fastp at Q25 and MiXCR to the public reads, then kept only in-frame beta chains. Identical CDR3 proteins give one entry, which carries the most common genes and DNA. The sample includes about 37,000 distinct CDR3 sequences, with approximately 52% observed a single time. The top ten clonotypes cover approximately 90% of the sample. This specimen was CD8+ T cells from cultured PBMCs, taken from culture after CMV antigen stimulation. The receptors were gathered from a human donor in good health (CMV status not recorded). Some clones in this sample may be carry-over from other donors' samples.

The rearrangement joins TRBV7-8 to TRBJ2-7, with D perhaps assigned TRBD1 or TRBD2 (5 bases each). The CDR3 consists of 15 residues. V gave up 5 bases and J gave up 5 bases, with 19 bases separating them. Germline-derived CDR1 and CDR2 are SGHVS and FQNEAQ. CDR3 in DNA: TGTGCCAGCAGCCCGCCCCCGGGGCGTTTGCACGAGCAGTACTTC. Its translation is CASSPPPGRLHEQYF. Drawing the rest from reference TRBV7-8 and TRBJ2-7, the complete variable domain is GAGVSQSPRYKVAKRGQDVALRCDPISGHVSLFWYQQALGQGPEFLTYFQNEAQLDKSGLPSDRFFAERPEGSVSTLKIQRTQQEDSAVYLCASSPPPGRLHEQYFGPGTRLTVT.

J is TRBJ2-4 and V is TRBV19; 7 bases line up with TRBD2. The trim removed 3 bases at V and 5 bases at J, leaving 10 bases unmatched. CDR3 length: 16 residues. The germline V gene encodes CDR1 LNHDA and CDR2 SQIVND (reference sequence). CDR3 DNA: TGTGCCAGTAGTATGCCCCGGGAGGACGGAGAAAACATTCAGTACTTC. Amino acid sequence: CASSMPREDGENIQYF.

This chain uses TRBV20-1 with TRBJ2-7; 8 bases are a match to TRBD2. CDR1 is DFQATT and CDR2 is SNEGSKA in the germline V gene (reference sequence). With V trimmed by 6 bases and J by 5 bases, 6 bases remained unmatched. This CDR3 spans 12 amino acids. The CDR3 sequence: CSAPGLGNEQYF. CDR3 coding DNA: TGCAGTGCACCGGGACTAGGAAACGAGCAGTACTTC.

The V call is TRBV19, the J call TRBJ1-1, with D possibly TRBD1 on 6 matching bases. V dropped 1 base and J dropped 0 bases, with 21 bases sitting between them. Germline V gene lookup returns CDR1 LNHDA and CDR2 SQIVND (reference sequence). The length of the CDR3 is 19 residues. The CDR3 sequence: CASSIVGGGRRLMNTEAFF. CDR3 DNA sequence: TGTGCCAGTAGTATAGTAGGTGGGGGCAGGCGTCTCATGAACACTGAAGCTTTCTTT.

V gene TRBV6-1 combines with J gene TRBJ1-5; D not certain. CDR1 and CDR2 from the germline V gene are MNHNS and SASEGT. Trimming took off 6 bases at V and 0 bases at J, with 6 bases between the two ends. This CDR3 is 13 amino acids long. The CDR3 coding sequence is TGTGCCAGCAGGTCGAATAGCAATCAGCCCCAGCATTTT. It is translated as CASRSNSNQPQHF.

This clonotype was observed a few times. The chain couples TRBV12-5 to TRBJ1-2, with D uncertain. Germline assignment: CDR1 LGHNT and CDR2 FRNRAP. V lost 6 bases to trimming and J lost 4 bases, with 15 bases between them. The CDR3 covers 14 residues. This chain's CDR3 is CASGPGSSLYGYTF. The CDR3, as DNA: TGTGCTAGTGGCCCAGGCAGCAGTCTCTATGGCTACACCTTC. The full variable domain, with the rest looked up from reference TRBV12-5 and TRBJ1-2, is DARVTQTPRHKVTEMGQEVTMRCQPILGHNTVFWYRQTMMQGLELLAYFRNRAPLDDSGMPKDRFSAEMPDATLATLKIQPSEPRDSAVYFCASGPGSSLYGYTFGSGTRLTVV.

The chain links TRBV28 to TRBJ2-2, with 10 bases lining up with TRBD1. CDR3 size: 15 residues. Germline V gene lookup returns CDR1 MDHEN and CDR2 SYDVKM. V shed 5 bases and J 4 bases; nucleotides not matched to a gene: 4. CDR3 region: CASSRDRGLTGELFF. The CDR3, as DNA: TGTGCCAGCAGTCGGGACAGGGGACTCACCGGGGAGCTGTTTTTT.

The table lists this clonotype with a few counts. The CDR3 region has the DNA TGTGCCAGCAGCTCCTCTTATGCGGGCAGAGGGCAAGACACTGAAGCTTTCTTT. Encoded protein: CASSSSYAGRGQDTEAFF. V and J are TRBV11-2 and TRBJ1-1; D is ambiguous. V lost 4 bases and J lost 3, with 24 bases in between. The CDR3 consists of 18 residues. The germline V gene encodes CDR1 SGHAT and CDR2 FQNNGV.

CDR3 bases: TGTGCCAGCAGCCTCCGGGACACCTACTCCTACGAGCAGTACTTC. Its protein is CASSLRDTYSYEQYF. The chain combines TRBV11-2 with TRBJ2-7, with D tentatively TRBD1 (6 bases). Germline V gene data show CDR1 as SGHAT and CDR2 as FQNNGV. This CDR3 is built from 15 residues. V was clipped by 5 bases and J by 0 bases, with 14 bases between them.

In its sample, this clonotype was seen once. V usage is TRBV13 and J usage is TRBJ2-1, with unresolved D. CDR1 and CDR2 from the germline V gene are PRHDT and FYEKMQ (reference sequence). The ends were cut back, 3 bases at V and 2 bases at J, with 8 bases in the middle. CDR3 length: 14 residues. The CDR3 region is CASSFSRPYNEQFF. The CDR3, as DNA: TGTGCCAGCAGCTTTTCCAGACCCTACAATGAGCAGTTCTTC.

This clonotype has a handful of counts. The rearrangement uses TRBV12-3 or TRBV12-4 and TRBJ1-1; TRBD1 matches 7 bases. The CDR3 is 14 residues long. V was clipped by 5 bases and J by 3 bases; unmatched bases: 6. The CDR3 DNA reads TGTGCCAGCAGTCCGCAACAGGGGCACACTGAAGCTTTCTTT. As protein: CASSPQQGHTEAFF.

This clonotype was counted a few times. This sequence joins TRBV20-1 and TRBJ1-1, with TRBD1 matching over 8 bases. The CDR3 spans 12 residues. Germline V gene data show CDR1 as DFQATT and CDR2 as SNEGSKA (reference sequence). J lost 9 bases, V lost 5 bases, and 8 bases had no gene match. The CDR3 coding sequence is TGCAGTGCTGAAGCCCGGGACAGGCAAGCTTTCTTT. Translation: CSAEARDRQAFF.

This clonotype has only a few counts. The chain has TRBV7-6 and TRBJ1-2; D not certain. Trimming left V 1 base short and J 6 bases short, with 12 bases between. The length of the CDR3 is 14 residues. CDR1 SGHVS and CDR2 FNYEAQ come from the germline V gene. The CDR3 is CASSLEPKRDGYTF. The CDR3 coding sequence is TGTGCCAGCAGCTTAGAGCCCAAAAGAGATGGCTACACCTTC.

As regards this clonotype: A single base separates this from a much larger clone, so it may be a read error. The chain employs TRBV11-1 and TRBJ2-5; TRBD1 agrees at 8 bases. Looked up from germline, CDR1 is SGHAT and CDR2 is FQDESV (reference sequence). The CDR3 is made up of 16 amino acids. This chain's CDR3 is CPSSPRQGTYQETQYF. DNA for the CDR3: TGTCCCAGCAGCCCAAGACAGGGGACGTACCAAGAGACCCAGTACTTC.

For the CDR3, the DNA is TGTGCCAGCAGTCCCGGACTAGCGGACTACGAGCAGTACTTC. Protein product: CASSPGLADYEQYF. The chain combines TRBV6-2 or TRBV6-3 with TRBJ2-7; the match to TRBD2 covers 10 bases. CDR3 size: 14 residues. After removal of 5 bases from V and 3 bases from J, the junction contained 4 bases not matched to a gene. The germline V gene encodes CDR1 MNHEY and CDR2 SVGEGT.

The chain joins TRBV4-2 to TRBJ1-3, with D possibly matching TRBD1 (6 bases). CDR1 is LGHNA and CDR2 is YNFKEQ in the germline V gene. CDR3 length: 18 amino acids. With 0 bases removed from V and 0 bases from J, the gap between germline ends came to 15 bases. The CDR3 DNA reads as TGTGCCAGCAGCCAAGATGAAAGGGGGTACATCTCTGGAAACACCATATATTTT. This translates into CASSQDERGYISGNTIYF.

V and J are TRBV10-2 and TRBJ1-6; D is unclear. V lost 7 bases to trimming and J lost 0 bases, with 10 bases between them. Germline V gene data show CDR1 as WSHSY and CDR2 as SAAADI. CDR3 length: 15 amino acids. The CDR3 DNA reads TGCGCCAGCATTCCTGGTTACTCCTATAATTCACCCCTCCACTTT. It codes for CASIPGYSYNSPLHF.

This clonotype was counted at least ten times. This chain uses TRBV7-3 with TRBJ2-6; no firm D call. CDR3 size: 14 residues. V shed 1 base and J shed 2 bases, with 3 bases lying between them. In germline, CDR1 is SGHTA, CDR2 FQGTGA. The CDR3 DNA follows: TGTGCCAGCAGCTTAAACCCTGGGGCCAACGTCCTGACTTTC. Translation gives CASSLNPGANVLTF. Using reference TRBV7-3 and TRBJ2-6 for the parts outside the CDR3, the full variable domain is GAGVSQTPSNKVTEKGKYVELRCDPISGHTALYWYRQSLGQGPEFLIYFQGTGAADDSGLPNDRFFAVRPEGSVSTLKIQRTERGDSAVYLCASSLNPGANVLTFGAGSRLTVL.

V gene TRBV12-5 combines with J gene TRBJ2-1, with 7 bases identical to TRBD2. Germline CDR1 reads LGHNT; CDR2 reads FRNRAP. Trimming removed 0 bases from V and 10 bases from J; junction bases left unmatched: 6. This CDR3 is built from 14 residues. The CDR3: CASGLVKRGGEQFF. In nucleotides, the CDR3 is TGTGCTAGTGGTTTGGTAAAAAGGGGAGGGGAGCAGTTCTTC. Together with reference TRBV12-5 and TRBJ2-1, the CDR3 gives the full variable domain: DARVTQTPRHKVTEMGQEVTMRCQPILGHNTVFWYRQTMMQGLELLAYFRNRAPLDDSGMPKDRFSAEMPDATLATLKIQPSEPRDSAVYFCASGLVKRGGEQFFGPGTRLTVL.

This chain links TRBV6-5 with TRBJ2-3; D possibly corresponds to TRBD2 (6 bases). The germline V and J ends were trimmed by 6 bases and 2 bases, with 12 bases remaining between them. The length of the CDR3 is 14 residues. CDR1 MNHEY and CDR2 SVGAGI come from the germline V gene. CDR3 nucleotides: TGTGCCAGCAGGGGACTTTACCTCACAGATACGCAGTATTTT. Translated: CASRGLYLTDTQYF.

This clonotype was seen only a few times. This chain uses TRBV10-3 with TRBJ2-1; 7 positions match TRBD2. This CDR3 has 14 amino acids. J gave up 7 bases and V 3 bases, and 6 bases lay outside the gene matches. In germline, CDR1 is ENHRY, CDR2 SYGVKD. The CDR3 region is CAISESGVFNEQFF. CDR3 in DNA: TGTGCCATCAGTGAAAGCGGGGTGTTTAATGAGCAGTTCTTC.

Many counts were recorded for this clonotype. The rearrangement uses TRBV28 and TRBJ1-2; D not resolved. The length of the CDR3 is 14 residues. Trimming removed 3 bases at V and 3 bases at J, with 11 bases between. The germline V gene encodes CDR1 MDHEN and CDR2 SYDVKM. CDR3 residues: CASSFEGNYYGYTF. Here the CDR3 DNA reads TGTGCCAGCAGTTTTGAGGGAAACTACTATGGCTACACCTTC.

This chain uses TRBV2 with TRBJ2-1, with 10 bases matching TRBD1. This CDR3 contains 14 residues. CDR1 and CDR2 (germline): SNHLY, FYNNEI. With V trimmed by 8 bases and J by 5 bases, 6 bases remained unmatched. CDR3 residues: CASQRQGADNEQFF. In DNA, the CDR3 is TGTGCCAGCCAAAGACAGGGGGCTGACAATGAGCAGTTCTTC.

This sequence joins TRBV2 and TRBJ1-5; unclear D gene. Trimming took off 1 base at V and 0 bases at J, with 13 bases between the two ends. Germline CDR1 SNHLY, CDR2 FYNNEI. The CDR3 has 17 residues. CDR3 bases: TGTGCCAGCAGTGAAGGAGGTTGGGCCTTTAGCAATCAGCCCCAGCATTTT. Amino acid sequence: CASSEGGWAFSNQPQHF.

The chain links TRBV27 to TRBJ2-2; D is ambiguous. The V and J ends lost 3 bases and 6 bases respectively, with 11 bases between them. The germline gives CDR1 MNHEY, CDR2 SMNVEV (reference sequence). The CDR3 is 14 amino acids. CDR3 bases: TGTGCCAGCAGTTTCTGGAGAGATGCCGGGGAGCTGTTTTTT. This codes for CASSFWRDAGELFF.

This chain connects TRBV27 to TRBJ2-3; tentative D call: TRBD2 (5 bases). The CDR3 has 15 residues. CDR1 is MNHEY and CDR2 is SMNVEV in the germline V gene (reference sequence). The V gene lost 5 bases and the J gene lost 3 bases, with 15 bases spanning the gap. CDR3 nucleotides: TGTGCCAGCAGTCGGACTTTTTCCGGGACAGATACGCAGTATTTT. It is translated as CASSRTFSGTDTQYF.